These 20 T cell receptor beta chains were all obtained from the same sample, sequenced in a study of blood T cell repertoires in COVID-19. Some clones are missing from TCRdb's copy, which holds only in-frame ones; the method was immunoSEQ multiplex PCR. The sample shows about 300,000 clones, about 83% of them seen only once. Input material: peripheral blood. Receptors originate from a woman between 45 and 65 years old who had recovered from COVID-19.

The gene calls are TRBV4-3 and TRBJ2-5; 9 positions match TRBD2. The CDR3 extends over 16 amino acids. V trimming: 1 base; J trimming: 4 bases; junction bases outside the gene matches: 7. Germline CDR1 is LGHNA and CDR2 is YSLEER. The DNA for the CDR3 is TGCGCCAGCAGCCAAGGGGGAGCTAGCGGGGTAGAGACCCAGTACTTC. Its translation: CASSQGGASGVETQYF.

This rearrangement joins TRBV4-3 to TRBJ1-2; D ambiguous. The CDR3 has 14 residues. The germline V and J ends were trimmed by 1 base and 4 bases, with 10 bases remaining between them. Germline CDR1 and CDR2: LGHNA and YSLEER. The CDR3 bases are TGCGCCAGCAGCCAAGTCACAGCGGGCTATGGCTACACCTTC. This encodes CASSQVTAGYGYTF.

V is TRBV6-5 and J is TRBJ2-7, with 8 positions matching TRBD1. Trimming removed 4 bases from V and 5 bases from J; junction bases left unmatched: 7. CDR1 MNHEY and CDR2 SVGAGI come from the germline V gene. This CDR3 contains 14 residues. CDR3 residues: CASSSGQGAHEQYF. CDR3 bases: TGTGCCAGCAGTTCTGGACAGGGCGCCCACGAGCAGTACTTC.

The chain is built from TRBV4-1 and TRBJ2-7, with a possible D match to TRBD2 (5 bases). CDR1 MGHRA and CDR2 YSYEKL come from the germline V gene. This CDR3 contains 14 residues. Trimming shortened V by 6 bases and J by 1 base, and 13 bases separated the two germline ends. This chain's CDR3 is CASRVSGESYEQYF. In nucleotides, the CDR3 is TGCGCCAGCAGGGTGAGCGGTGAGTCCTACGAGCAGTACTTC.

The V and J genes are TRBV24-1 and TRBJ1-2; D gene ambiguous. V was trimmed by 4 bases and J by 4 bases, leaving 12 bases between them. This CDR3 comprises 14 residues. Germline-derived CDR1 and CDR2 are KGHDR and SFDVKD. This chain's CDR3 is CATSDRRGTYGYTF. The CDR3 region has the DNA TGTGCCACCAGTGACCGCAGAGGAACCTATGGCTACACCTTC.

The gene calls are TRBV28 and TRBJ2-7; 10 bases are a match to TRBD1. J was trimmed by 3 bases and V by 6 bases; bases with no gene match: 11. Germline loops: CDR1 MDHEN, CDR2 SYDVKM. This CDR3 spans 16 amino acids. The CDR3 sequence is CASRPAPGQGFYEQYF. The CDR3 DNA reads TGTGCCAGCAGACCAGCCCCGGGACAGGGGTTCTACGAGCAGTACTTC.

The chain employs TRBV5-1 and TRBJ2-5; 7 bases are shared with TRBD1. With 3 bases clipped from V and 4 bases from J, the junction kept 9 bases outside the gene matches. Germline CDR1 reads SGHRS; CDR2 reads YFSETQ. This CDR3 spans 15 amino acids. In nucleotides, the CDR3 is TGCGCCAGCAGCTGGGAAGGGGGCGCGGGAGAGACCCAGTACTTC. Translation: CASSWEGGAGETQYF.

The chain joins TRBV28 to TRBJ2-3; 7 bases align to TRBD2. Germline lookup yields CDR1 MDHEN and CDR2 SYDVKM. The V segment lost 6 bases and the J segment 14 bases; nucleotides outside the gene matches: 11. The CDR3 sequence is 12 residues long. CDR3 nucleotides: TGTGCCAGCAGCCAGCGGGACCGCGGGGGGTATTTT. Encoded protein: CASSQRDRGGYF.

The chain combines TRBV18 with TRBJ1-6, with 8 bases matching TRBD1. Trimming removed 3 bases from V and 7 bases from J; junction bases left unmatched: 11. The germline V gene has CDR1 KGHSH and CDR2 LQKENI. This CDR3 is built from 17 residues. CDR3 sequence reads: CASSPNTQGAGNSPLHF. Here the CDR3 DNA reads TGTGCCAGCTCACCGAATACGCAGGGGGCCGGGAATTCACCCCTCCACTTT. Full variable domain (missing parts from reference TRBV18 and TRBJ1-6): NAGVMQNPRHLVRRRGQEARLRCSPMKGHSHVYWYRQLPEEGLKFMVYLQKENIIDESGMPKERFSAEFPKEGPSILRIQQVVRGDSAAYFCASSPNTQGAGNSPLHFGNGTRLTVT.

J is TRBJ1-1 and V is TRBV19, with no clear D. The CDR3 length is 16 residues. The V and J ends lost 5 bases and 1 base respectively, with 17 bases between them. Per the germline V gene, CDR1 is LNHDA and CDR2 is SQIVND (reference sequence). This CDR3 reads CASSSQGPGSNTEAFF. The CDR3 coding sequence is TGTGCCAGTAGTTCCCAAGGGCCGGGGTCGAACACTGAAGCTTTCTTT.

The gene calls are TRBV4-1 and TRBJ2-3, with 10 bases that match TRBD2. V was clipped by 1 base and J by 0 bases; unmatched bases: 4. Germline CDR1 and CDR2: MGHRA and YSYEKL. The CDR3 runs 17 residues. The CDR3 coding sequence is TGCGCCAGCAGCCAAGGGCTACTAGCGGGGAGCACAGATACGCAGTATTTT. Protein: CASSQGLLAGSTDTQYF.

The chain links TRBV18 to TRBJ1-1; 8 positions match TRBD1. Germline CDR1 is KGHSH and CDR2 is LQKENI. The CDR3 has 17 residues. V shed 2 bases, J shed 0 bases, and the junction held 8 bases outside the gene matches. CDR3 DNA sequence: TGTGCCAGCTCACCATCAGGACAGGGCTACATGAACACTGAAGCTTTCTTT. Translation: CASSPSGQGYMNTEAFF.

The J gene is TRBJ2-1, the V gene TRBV11-2, with 9 bases fitting TRBD2. The germline V gene has CDR1 SGHAT and CDR2 FQNNGV. Trimming took 2 bases from V and 7 from J; bases not matched to a gene: 9. This CDR3 region has 16 residues. As DNA, the CDR3 is TGTGCCAGCAGCTTATGGCCTAGCGGGACCAGGAATGAGCAGTTCTTC. This translates into CASSLWPSGTRNEQFF.

In its sample, this clone was seen once. The CDR3 nucleotides read TGTGCCAGCAGTCTCGGAGCTTACGAGCAGTACTTC. It is translated as CASSLGAYEQYF. The rearrangement joins TRBV28 to TRBJ2-7, with unresolved D. Trimming removed 5 bases from V and 4 bases from J, with 9 bases in between. This CDR3 is 12 amino acids long. Germline loops: CDR1 MDHEN, CDR2 SYDVKM.

A few counts support this clone. The V and J genes are TRBV2 and TRBJ1-5, with TRBD1 matching over 7 bases. The CDR3 extends over 17 amino acids. Germline CDR1 is SNHLY and CDR2 is FYNNEI. V was clipped by 5 bases and J by 1 base; unmatched bases: 11. The chain's CDR3 is CASSRPGQKLSNQPQHF. The CDR3 DNA reads as TGTGCCAGCAGTCGGCCGGGACAGAAACTGAGCAATCAGCCCCAGCATTTT.

V and J are TRBV18 and TRBJ2-7; 8 bases agree with TRBD2. Unmatched junction bases numbered 9, after V lost 0 bases and J lost 8 bases. The CDR3 consists of 15 residues. Germline values: CDR1 KGHSH, CDR2 LQKENI. For the CDR3, the DNA is TGTGCCAGCTCACCACCGGGACTAGGCCTCACAAAGCAGTACTTC. Translated: CASSPPGLGLTKQYF.

This clone was detected only a few times. J is TRBJ2-2 and V is TRBV29-1; D is ambiguous. CDR1 SQVTM and CDR2 ANQGSEA come from the germline V gene. V was cut by 4 bases and J by 1 base, with 4 bases left in between. The CDR3 has 12 amino acids. CDR3 DNA: TGCAGCGTTGGCGGGAACACCGGGGAGCTGTTTTTT. Its protein is CSVGGNTGELFF.

The rearrangement links TRBV5-1 to TRBJ2-2; 8 positions agree with TRBD1. The germline gives CDR1 SGHRS, CDR2 YFSETQ. V shed 4 bases, J shed 1 base, and the junction held 6 bases outside the gene matches. The CDR3 is made up of 16 amino acids. CDR3 DNA: TGCGCCAGCAGCCAATGGACAGGGAAGAACACCGGGGAGCTGTTTTTT. Translated, it gives CASSQWTGKNTGELFF.

The rearrangement links TRBV9 to TRBJ2-3, with 7 positions matching TRBD1. The germline CDR1 and CDR2 sequences are SGDLS and YYNGEE. Unmatched junction bases numbered 6, after V lost 6 bases and J lost 2 bases. The CDR3 length is 14 residues. The CDR3 sequence: CASNRQGTTDTQYF. The CDR3 region has the DNA TGTGCCAGCAACAGACAGGGAACCACAGATACGCAGTATTTT.

V gene TRBV6-5 combines with J gene TRBJ2-7; D not certain. V lost 3 bases, J lost 4 bases, and 10 bases lay in between. The CDR3 has 13 amino acids. Germline CDR1 MNHEY, CDR2 SVGAGI. The CDR3 DNA sequence: TGTGCCAGCAGTTATAGTCGGTTTTACGAGCAGTACTTC. It yields the protein CASSYSRFYEQYF.